This T cell receptor (beta chain) was recorded in a study of PD-1 blockade in classical Hodgkin lymphoma (dated by TCRdb to the early 2020s). With regard to the full study: Nivolumab dosing was 3 mg/kg intravenously every 2 weeks, continuing until either disease progression or unacceptable toxicity. The study used TCR beta sequencing and CyTOF to define a peripheral blood immune signature of response to PD-1 blockade in classical Hodgkin lymphoma.

Note on this clone: Its antigen specificity is not known. The sample holds no much larger clone one base away, and base qualities are not on file.

The Qiagen DNeasy kit was used to extract genomic DNA from unsorted PBMCs and from the negatively selected CD4+ and CD8+ fractions. Using primers that anneal to V and J segments, immunoSEQ multiplex PCR amplified the TCR beta CDR3 regions. A synthetic immune receptor repertoire was used to minimize amplification bias, and any remaining bias was removed computationally after sequencing. In the authors' own workflow: Custom Python scripts were used to quantify repertoire diversity as the Shannon entropy index. Unsorted, CD4+ and CD8+ repertoires were examined separately, except in combined analyses, for which CD4+ and CD8+ sequences were merged in silico. A clone was considered expanded if an increase in frequency of at least 2-fold after treatment relative to C1D1 was found, and a pseudocount of 0.5 was applied to clones undetected at baseline. Clones with 0 or 1 copy at C1D1 were defined as singleton clones, while clones with 2 or more copies were defined as non-singleton clones. Clones expanded in unsorted samples were assigned a CD4+, CD8+ or unknown annotation through matching of protein sequences in sorted samples from the same patient. Wilcoxon tests were applied to paired samples to test diversity changes from C1D1 to C4D1. Not all clones reach the TCRdb copy of this immuneACCESS table, which keeps in-frame sequences only. Checked studies attribute under half of the gap to unresolved V genes and leave the rest unexplained. V, J and clone size derive from that table, while D and trimming were established from the DNA sequence. This sample is represented by 35,000 or so clones; more than 65% of them were singletons. Of the sample, roughly 16% falls within the top ten clones.

For CDR1 and CDR2, the germline V gene lists LGHNA and YSLEER. The cysteine opens and the phenylalanine closes a CDR3 of 14 amino acids. Only the CDR3 portion is preserved as DNA: 42 bases, with reading frame beginning at the first base. V was cut back by 0 bases and J by 7 bases, leaving a gap of 12 bases between them. Here is what the overall study found, with its caveats: Baseline diversity similar to that of newly diagnosed patients was observed in trial patients achieving complete response, whereas significantly lower diversity was observed in partial responders and progressors. The study was limited to a single clinical trial cohort, and causes of repertoire differences, possibly disease activity or prior therapy, remained undefined. Baseline TCR diversity was reported to be lower in newly diagnosed patients than in healthy donors and to be lower still in relapsed/refractory patients. By C4D1, a significant rise was seen in CD4+ TCR diversity but not in CD8+ TCR diversity (p=0.0027 vs p=0.16), and the rise was most apparent among complete responders (p=0.02). Patients starting nivolumab less than 1 year after ASCT had lower diversity and were excluded from later analyses to avoid confounding by immune reconstitution.

According to the study, the label for this sample's time point signals: cycle 2 day 1 (C2D1) of nivolumab. Every trial patient had relapsed following autologous stem cell transplantation, and prior brentuximab vedotin exposure was what differed among cohorts A, B and C. The trial cohort was composed of some 57 patients with relapsed/refractory classical Hodgkin lymphoma, for whom complete response, partial response or progressive disease was recorded as best overall response. Trial patients were treated with single-agent nivolumab in the multi-cohort phase II CheckMate 205 trial. Best overall response was determined by an independent review committee according to the 2007 International Working Group response criteria. Trial PBMCs were collected immediately before nivolumab initiation (C1D1) and during therapy at cycle 2 day 1 and cycle 4 day 1. Peripheral blood was collected in 8 mL Vacutainer Cell Preparation Tubes, from which PBMCs were isolated by centrifugation and then cryopreserved.

This clonotype was obtained from a human donor with classical Hodgkin lymphoma. The chain was built from TRBV4-3 and TRBJ1-1; the D gene remains uncertain. Sequenced here: peripheral blood mononuclear cells (PBMCs), sampled before the second cycle of nivolumab. This receptor carries the CDR3 CASSQDPLDGEAFF. The sequenced DNA: TGCGCCAGCAGCCAAGACCCCCTGGACGGTGAAGCTTTCTTT.